A selection of T cell receptor beta chains follows, all from one sample in a study of neoadjuvant anti-PD-1 for oral cavity cancer. The protocol was immunoSEQ multiplex PCR, while the TCRdb copy is restricted to in-frame clones and leaves out a portion. Altogether about 81,000 clones are present, about 84% being singletons, with the ten largest covering 3.1%. The sequences come from PBMCs, collected before nivolumab (anti-PD-1) treatment. Receptors were obtained from a person between 40 and 85 years old with oral cavity squamous cell carcinoma. CDR3s include the opening cysteine and the closing phenylalanine or tryptophan. D genes are given only for firm matches. Not every row has a clone size; where given, it reads once, few, many or a size class.

d_call j_call v_call clone_size cdr3_aa cdr3_nt
- TRBJ1-2 TRBV18 once CASSLRGGGYTF TGTGCCAGCTCGCTCCGGGGGGGTGGCTACACCTTC
- TRBJ1-5 TRBV29-1 few CSAGDPLGPQHF TGCAGCGCAGGGGACCCTCTCGGGCCCCAGCATTTT
TRBD1 TRBJ2-7 TRBV25-1 few CASSGGQGLDEQYF TGTGCCAGCTCCGGGGGACAGGGCTTGGACGAGCAGTACTTC
- TRBJ1-1 TRBV11-3 - CASSWTANTEAFF TGTGCCAGCAGCTGGACGGCTAACACTGAAGCTTTCTTT
- TRBJ2-1 TRBV30 once CAWSGGWGNEQFF TGTGCCTGGAGCGGTGGGTGGGGGAATGAGCAGTTCTTC
TRBD1 TRBJ2-7 TRBV7-6 - CASSNSRDRGGEQYF TGTGCCAGCAGCAACTCCCGGGACAGGGGAGGCGAGCAGTACTTC
- TRBJ2-7 TRBV27 once CASSLSPSPEQYF TGTGCCAGCAGTTTATCTCCCAGCCCCGAGCAGTACTTC
- TRBJ2-7 TRBV21-1 - CASSSRTGLTYEQYF TGTGCCAGCAGCTCCCGGACAGGACTCACCTACGAGCAGTACTTC
- TRBJ1-2 TRBV11-3 - CGRQVHYGYTF TGTGGAAGACAGGTTCACTATGGCTACACCTTC
- TRBJ2-5 TRBV2 - CASSRDGVIQETQYF TGTGCCAGCTCCCGTGACGGGGTTATTCAAGAGACCCAGTACTTC
- TRBJ2-1 TRBV7-3 once CASSPNTGVEQFF TGTGCCAGCAGCCCGAACACAGGAGTTGAGCAGTTCTTC
TRBD2 TRBJ2-7 TRBV6-5 - CASSYSTSGRLEQYF TGTGCCAGCAGTTATTCGACTAGCGGGAGGCTCGAGCAGTACTTC
TRBD1 TRBJ2-6 TRBV25-1 - CASSEDRAGANVLTF TGTGCCAGCAGTGAGGACAGGGCTGGGGCCAACGTCCTGACTTTC
TRBD1 TRBJ2-3 TRBV5-1 few CASSGNPGQESTQYF TGCGCCAGCAGCGGAAACCCGGGACAGGAGAGCACGCAGTATTTT
- TRBJ2-2 TRBV27 - CASSRRGELFF TGTGCCAGCTCCCGGAGGGGGGAGCTGTTTTTT
- TRBJ1-2 TRBV19 - CASSEGPTGTNYGYTF TGTGCCAGTAGTGAGGGGCCGACAGGAACTAACTATGGCTACACCTTC
- TRBJ2-7 TRBV7-2 - CASSLVAGDYEQYF TGTGCCAGCAGCTTAGTGGCCGGAGACTACGAGCAGTACTTC
TRBD1 TRBJ1-4 TRBV9 few CASSVGQGSLYEKLFF TGTGCCAGCAGCGTCGGACAGGGCTCCCTCTATGAAAAACTGTTTTTT
- TRBJ2-7 TRBV19 - CASSIGHVGPYEQYF TGTGCCAGTAGTATAGGACACGTAGGCCCCTACGAGCAGTACTTC
- TRBJ2-3 TRBV5-1 - CASSSVSGTDTQYF TGCGCCAGCAGCTCAGTTAGCGGCACAGATACGCAGTATTTT
- TRBJ2-3 TRBV30 - CAWSGGLITDTQYF TGTGCCTGGAGTGGGGGGCTAATCACAGATACGCAGTATTTT
- TRBJ2-7 TRBV5-4 - CASSLGGSLIYEQYF TGTGCCAGCAGCTTAGGAGGTTCCTTAATCTACGAGCAGTACTTC
- TRBJ1-1 TRBV5-1 - CASSLGTGENTEAFF TGCGCCAGCAGCTTGGGCACAGGTGAGAACACTGAAGCTTTCTTT
TRBD1 TRBJ2-7 TRBV4-1 - CASSQPGTGVGQYF TGCGCCAGCAGCCAACCCGGGACAGGGGTTGGGCAGTACTTC
- TRBJ2-2 TRBV9 - CASSVDGGTGELFF TGTGCCAGCAGCGTAGATGGGGGCACCGGGGAGCTGTTTTTT
TRBD2 TRBJ2-1 TRBV6-5 - CASSYSLTSGNNEQFF TGTGCCAGCAGTTACTCGTTGACTAGCGGTAACAATGAGCAGTTCTTC
TRBD1 TRBJ1-1 TRBV19 - CASSARGQGTMNTEAFF TGTGCCAGTAGCGCACGGGGACAGGGGACCATGAACACTGAAGCTTTCTTT
- TRBJ2-2 TRBV5-4 - CASSLPRGRDDGELFF TGTGCCAGCAGCCTGCCGAGGGGGCGGGATGACGGGGAGCTGTTTTTT
- TRBJ2-5 TRBV4-2 - CASSQDYGPQETQYF TGTGCCAGCAGCCAAGATTACGGTCCCCAAGAGACCCAGTACTTC
- TRBJ1-1 TRBV5-1 once CASSPRGLRAEAFF TGCGCCAGCAGCCCGAGGGGACTGCGGGCTGAAGCTTTCTTT
- TRBJ1-1 TRBV5-1 - CASSLQPANTEAFF TGCGCCAGCAGCTTGCAGCCAGCGAACACTGAAGCTTTCTTT
- TRBJ2-2 TRBV6-5 many CASSYSPNTGELFF TGTGCCAGCAGTTACTCCCCGAACACCGGGGAGCTGTTTTTT
TRBD1 TRBJ2-3 TRBV5-1 - CASSLGQGVTDTQYF TGCGCCAGCAGCTTGGGACAGGGAGTCACAGATACGCAGTATTTT
- TRBJ1-1 TRBV9 - CASSVAAGMNTEAFF TGTGCCAGCAGCGTAGCCGCAGGGATGAACACTGAAGCTTTCTTT
- TRBJ2-7 TRBV9 - CASSRDNGYEQYF TGTGCCAGCAGTCGGGACAATGGATACGAGCAGTACTTC
- TRBJ2-3 TRBV19 - CASSIPTASTDTQYF TGTGCCAGTAGTATTCCAACGGCAAGCACAGATACGCAGTATTTT
- TRBJ1-2 TRBV7-6 - CASSQGAGTSYGYTF TGTGCCAGCAGCCAAGGGGCCGGGACGTCTTATGGCTACACCTTC
TRBD2 TRBJ2-3 TRBV6-5 - CASGTSGRGKDTQYF TGTGCCAGCGGGACTAGCGGGAGAGGTAAAGATACGCAGTATTTT
- TRBJ2-7 TRBV5-1 - CASSLGPSVNSYEQYF TGCGCCAGCAGCTTGGGACCTAGCGTCAACTCCTACGAGCAGTACTTC
TRBD1 TRBJ1-3 TRBV29-1 - CSVGQGAAGTIYF TGCAGCGTTGGACAGGGGGCGGCCGGCACCATATATTTT
- TRBJ2-2 TRBV5-1 once CASSLVTETGELFF TGCGCCAGCAGCTTGGTAACGGAGACCGGGGAGCTGTTTTTT
TRBD1 TRBJ1-5 TRBV6-5 - CASSGQGDNQPQHF TGTGCCAGCAGTGGACAGGGCGACAATCAGCCCCAGCATTTT
TRBD2 TRBJ2-1 TRBV4-1 - CASRRTSGRDEQFF TGCGCCAGCAGGAGGACTAGCGGGAGAGATGAGCAGTTCTTC
- TRBJ1-5 TRBV19 once CASSASFSGLLPQHF TGTGCCAGTAGTGCCTCCTTTTCAGGGCTTCTGCCCCAGCATTTT
- TRBJ2-1 TRBV6-5 - CASSSVGGVYNEQFF TGTGCCAGCAGTTCGGTGGGAGGAGTCTACAATGAGCAGTTCTTC
- TRBJ2-6 TRBV5-1 - CASSLSSPGANVLTF TGCGCCAGCAGCTTGTCGAGTCCTGGGGCCAACGTCCTGACTTTC
- TRBJ1-1 TRBV6-5 once CASSSHSGAGTEAFF TGTGCCAGCAGTTCTCACTCGGGGGCGGGGACTGAAGCTTTCTTT
- TRBJ1-4 TRBV7-8 - CASSSNSATNEKLFF TGTGCCAGCAGCTCAAACAGCGCAACTAATGAAAAACTGTTTTTT
TRBD1 TRBJ2-7 TRBV9 - CASSVGAGGTYEQYF TGTGCCAGCAGCGTAGGGGCAGGGGGTACCTACGAGCAGTACTTC
- TRBJ2-7 TRBV6-5 - CASSPGNYEQYF TGTGCCAGCAGTCCAGGAAACTACGAGCAGTACTTC
TRBD1 TRBJ2-2 TRBV25-1 - CASSGQGAVGELFF TGTGCCAGCAGTGGGCAGGGGGCAGTCGGGGAGCTGTTTTTT
- TRBJ2-7 TRBV27 - CASSPGGISYEQYF TGTGCCAGCAGTCCAGGGGGGATCTCCTACGAGCAGTACTTC
TRBD2 TRBJ2-1 TRBV10-1 - CASGTSGSLIRNEQFF TGCGCCAGCGGGACTAGCGGGAGCCTTATTAGGAATGAGCAGTTCTTC
- TRBJ1-1 TRBV10-3 - CAISEKTGKNTEAFF TGTGCCATCAGTGAGAAGACAGGCAAGAACACTGAAGCTTTCTTT
- TRBJ2-7 TRBV30 - CAWSYGGAYEQYF TGTGCCTGGAGTTACGGGGGAGCCTACGAGCAGTACTTC
TRBD2 TRBJ2-1 TRBV7-9 few CASSLDGWTSGYNEQFF TGTGCCAGCAGCTTAGATGGGTGGACTAGCGGCTACAATGAGCAGTTCTTC
- TRBJ2-1 TRBV7-3 - CASSGPLGGRGGTEQFF TGTGCCAGCAGCGGGCCTTTGGGCGGGAGAGGGGGAACTGAGCAGTTCTTC
TRBD2 TRBJ2-1 TRBV2 - CASSSGSYNEQFF TGTGCCAGCTCTAGCGGCTCCTACAATGAGCAGTTCTTC